These 9 T cell receptor beta chains share one sample of origin, sequenced in a study of human T cells and chemical hapten exposure. TCRdb analysed the RACE reads with MiXCR anew, one entry per CDR3 protein. The repertoire includes approximately 80,000 distinct CDR3 sequences, about 10% of them detected once, and approximately 4.7% sits in the top ten. Time point denoted: patch test 2, 6 weeks after DPC sensitization. Described treatment: therapeutic diphenylcyclopropenone sensitization with weekly scalp DPC. The sample here was whole blood, taken in connection with sensitization to the hapten diphenylcyclopropenone (DPC). The receptors come from a woman aged 45 to 65 with alopecia areata. Some clones in this sample may be carry-over from other donors' samples.

This clonotype came up a few times. The rearrangement links TRBV3-1 to TRBJ2-7, with D perhaps given as TRBD1 or TRBD2 (5 bases each). In germline, CDR1 is LGHDT, CDR2 YNNKEL (reference sequence). This CDR3 has 13 amino acids. Trimming removed 5 bases at V and 9 bases at J, with 17 bases between. CDR3 nucleotides: TGTGCCAGCAGCAGAGCCAGCTCGGGGCCGCAGTACTTC. As protein: CASSRASSGPQYF.

This clonotype appeared a few times. The CDR3 is CSVVTSGVDEQFF. CDR3 coding DNA: TGCAGCGTTGTTACTAGCGGGGTCGATGAGCAGTTCTTC. J is TRBJ2-1 and V is TRBV29-1, with TRBD2 matching 10 bases. This CDR3 has 13 amino acids. J gave up 8 bases and V 4 bases, and 5 bases lay outside the gene matches. CDR1 is SQVTM, CDR2 ANQGSEA, per germline.

This rearrangement joins TRBV5-1 to TRBJ2-3; tentatively, D is TRBD1 (6 bases). V lost 2 bases and J 1 base, leaving 8 bases between the germline ends. The CDR3 is 14 residues long. From germline, CDR1 is SGHRS and CDR2 YFSETQ. CDR3 in DNA: TGCGCCAGCAGCTTAAGGACAGGCACAGATACGCAGTATTTT. Residues: CASSLRTGTDTQYF.

This clonotype was counted many times. CDR3 sequence reads: CASSQLASGSGSRGTQYF. The CDR3 DNA reads as TGTGCCAGCAGCCAGCTGGCTAGCGGGAGCGGGAGCAGGGGTACGCAGTATTTT. The chain uses TRBV11-2 and TRBJ2-3; 10 bases map to TRBD2. The V and J ends lost 5 bases and 8 bases, in that order; junction bases with no gene match: 19. This CDR3 has 18 residues. The V gene's germline CDR1 is SGHAT and CDR2 FQNNGV.

The table lists this clonotype with a few counts. The rearrangement uses TRBV12-3 or TRBV12-4 and TRBJ2-2, with 8 bases aligning to TRBD1. The ends lost 4 bases at V and 4 bases at J; junction bases unmatched: 8. This CDR3 is built from 16 residues. In nucleotides, the CDR3 is TGTGCCAGCAGTTCCTACAGGGGGGAGAGCACCGGGGAGCTGTTTTTT. Amino acids: CASSSYRGESTGELFF.

This clonotype showed up just a few times. The chain combines TRBV15 with TRBJ2-1, with 9 bases lining up with TRBD2. This CDR3 comprises 14 residues. V lost 4 bases to trimming and J lost 6 bases; unmatched junction nucleotides: 4. Germline CDR1 and CDR2: LNHNV and YYDKDF (reference sequence). The CDR3 loop is CATSISLAGNEQFF. DNA for the CDR3: TGTGCCACCAGCATATCACTAGCGGGCAATGAGCAGTTCTTC.

This rearrangement joins TRBV7-2 to TRBJ2-1; the D is unclear. This CDR3 spans 15 amino acids. CDR1 and CDR2 (germline): SGHTA, FQGNSA. V dropped 5 bases and J dropped 5 bases, with 16 bases sitting between them. CDR3 residues: CASSAIGKRNNEQFF. Written as DNA, the CDR3 is TGTGCCAGCAGCGCCATAGGGAAACGGAACAATGAGCAGTTCTTC.

The rearrangement uses TRBV7-9 and TRBJ2-1, with 10 bases aligning to TRBD2. Germline trimming cut 3 bases from V and 9 bases from J; bases unmatched to any gene: 8. CDR1 is SEHNR and CDR2 is FQNEAQ in the germline V gene (reference sequence). The CDR3 covers 15 residues. CDR3 DNA sequence: TGTGCCAGCAGCTTTAGAGCGGGAGGGCCCTTTGAGCAGTTCTTC. It is translated as CASSFRAGGPFEQFF.

This clonotype has ten or more counts. This chain links TRBV7-9 with TRBJ2-6, with D perhaps given as TRBD1 or TRBD2 (5 bases each). The CDR3 is 17 residues long. CDR1 SEHNR and CDR2 FQNEAQ come from the germline V gene (reference sequence). Trimming left V 5 bases short and J 0 bases short, with 14 bases between. The CDR3 loop is CASSRPGTVSGANVLTF. The CDR3 region has the DNA TGTGCCAGCAGCCGTCCCGGGACGGTCTCTGGGGCCAACGTCCTGACTTTC.